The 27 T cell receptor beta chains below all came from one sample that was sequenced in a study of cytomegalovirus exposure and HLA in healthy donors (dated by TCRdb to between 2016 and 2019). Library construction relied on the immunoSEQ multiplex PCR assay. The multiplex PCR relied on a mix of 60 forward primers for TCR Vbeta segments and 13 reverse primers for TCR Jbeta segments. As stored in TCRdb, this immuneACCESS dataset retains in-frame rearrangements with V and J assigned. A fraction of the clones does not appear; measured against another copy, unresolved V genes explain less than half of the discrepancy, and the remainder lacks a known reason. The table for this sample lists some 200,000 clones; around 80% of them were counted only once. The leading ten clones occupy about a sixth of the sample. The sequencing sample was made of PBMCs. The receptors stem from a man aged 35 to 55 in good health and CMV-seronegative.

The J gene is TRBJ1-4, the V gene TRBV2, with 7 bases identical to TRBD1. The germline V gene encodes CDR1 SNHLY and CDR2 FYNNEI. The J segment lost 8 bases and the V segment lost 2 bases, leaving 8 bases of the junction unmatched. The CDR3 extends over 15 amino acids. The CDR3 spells CASSELTGTAEKLFF. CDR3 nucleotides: TGTGCCAGCAGTGAACTCACCGGGACAGCAGAAAAACTGTTTTTT. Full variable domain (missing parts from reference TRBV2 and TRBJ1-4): EPEVTQTPSHQVTQMGQEVILRCVPISNHLYFYWYRQILGQKVEFLVSFYNNEISEKSEIFDDQFSVERPDGSNFTLKIRSTKLEDSAMYFCASSELTGTAEKLFFGSGTQLSVL.

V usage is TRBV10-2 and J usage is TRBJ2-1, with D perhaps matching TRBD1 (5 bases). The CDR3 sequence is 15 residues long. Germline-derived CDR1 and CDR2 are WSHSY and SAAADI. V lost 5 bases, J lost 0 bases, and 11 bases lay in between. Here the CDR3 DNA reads TGCGCCAGCAGTTGGGGCGAACTCTCCTACAATGAGCAGTTCTTC. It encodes CASSWGELSYNEQFF.

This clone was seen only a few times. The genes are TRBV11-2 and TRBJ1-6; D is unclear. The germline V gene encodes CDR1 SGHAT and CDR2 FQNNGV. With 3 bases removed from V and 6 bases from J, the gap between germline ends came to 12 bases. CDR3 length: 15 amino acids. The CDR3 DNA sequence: TGTGCCAGCAGCTTTACCGGACGGGGTAATTCACCCCTCCACTTT. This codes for CASSFTGRGNSPLHF.

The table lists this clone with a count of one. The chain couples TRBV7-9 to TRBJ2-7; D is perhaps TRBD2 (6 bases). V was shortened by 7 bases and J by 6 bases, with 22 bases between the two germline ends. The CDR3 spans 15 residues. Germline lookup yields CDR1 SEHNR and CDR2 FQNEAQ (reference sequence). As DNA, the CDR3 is TGTGCCAGCACCCCCCTACCCGGGGGAGTGAGCGAGCAGTACTTC. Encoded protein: CASTPLPGGVSEQYF.

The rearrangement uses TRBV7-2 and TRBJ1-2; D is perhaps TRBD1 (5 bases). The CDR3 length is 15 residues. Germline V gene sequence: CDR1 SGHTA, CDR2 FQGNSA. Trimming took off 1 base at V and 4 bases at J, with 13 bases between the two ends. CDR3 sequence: CASSLEGIKIYGYTF. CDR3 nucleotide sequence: TGTGCCAGCAGCTTAGAGGGGATCAAGATCTATGGCTACACCTTC.

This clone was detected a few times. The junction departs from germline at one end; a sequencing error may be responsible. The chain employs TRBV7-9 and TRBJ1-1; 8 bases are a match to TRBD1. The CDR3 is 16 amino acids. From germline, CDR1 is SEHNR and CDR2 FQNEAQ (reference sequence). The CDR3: CSSSSFYRGGNTEAFF. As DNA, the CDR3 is TGTTCCAGCAGCTCATTTTACAGGGGGGGGAACACTGAAGCTTTCTTT.

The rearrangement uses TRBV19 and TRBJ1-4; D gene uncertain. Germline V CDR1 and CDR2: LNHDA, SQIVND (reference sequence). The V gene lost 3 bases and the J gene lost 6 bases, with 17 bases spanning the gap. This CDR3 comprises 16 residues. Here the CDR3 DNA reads TGTGCCAGTAGTATTCGCCCTGGCGGTATAGATGAAAAACTGTTTTTT. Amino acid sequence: CASSIRPGGIDEKLFF.

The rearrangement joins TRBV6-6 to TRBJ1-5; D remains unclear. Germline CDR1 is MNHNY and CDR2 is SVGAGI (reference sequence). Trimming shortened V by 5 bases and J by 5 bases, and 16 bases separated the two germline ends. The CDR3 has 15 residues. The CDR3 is CASSMTGYAHQPQHF. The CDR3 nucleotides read TGTGCCAGCAGTATGACCGGGTATGCACATCAGCCCCAGCATTTT.

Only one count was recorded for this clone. In DNA form, the CDR3 reads TGTGCAAGTCCCCTTTACGAGCAGTACTTC. It encodes CASPLYEQYF. This chain connects TRBV12-2 to TRBJ2-7; TRBD2 reflects the table's D call only, with no check against the DNA. TRBV12-2 is assigned pseudogene status. This CDR3 has 10 amino acids.

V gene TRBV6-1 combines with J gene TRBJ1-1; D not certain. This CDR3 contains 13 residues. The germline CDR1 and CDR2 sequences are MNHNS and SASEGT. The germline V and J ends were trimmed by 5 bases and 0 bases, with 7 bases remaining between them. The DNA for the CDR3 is TGTGCCAGCAGTCTAACTATGAACACTGAAGCTTTCTTT. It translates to CASSLTMNTEAFF.

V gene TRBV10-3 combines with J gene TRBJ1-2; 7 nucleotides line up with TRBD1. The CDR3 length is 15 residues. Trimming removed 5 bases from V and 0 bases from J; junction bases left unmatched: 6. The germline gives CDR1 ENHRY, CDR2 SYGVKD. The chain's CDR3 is CAISTTGLSNYGYTF. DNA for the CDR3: TGTGCCATCAGTACGACAGGGCTCTCTAACTATGGCTACACCTTC.

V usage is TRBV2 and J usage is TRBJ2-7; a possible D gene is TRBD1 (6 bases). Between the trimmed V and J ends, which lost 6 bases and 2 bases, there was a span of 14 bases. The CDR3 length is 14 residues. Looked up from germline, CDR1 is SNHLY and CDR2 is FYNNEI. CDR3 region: CASRAGQNTYEQYF. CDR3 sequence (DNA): TGTGCCAGCAGGGCTGGACAGAATACCTACGAGCAGTACTTC.

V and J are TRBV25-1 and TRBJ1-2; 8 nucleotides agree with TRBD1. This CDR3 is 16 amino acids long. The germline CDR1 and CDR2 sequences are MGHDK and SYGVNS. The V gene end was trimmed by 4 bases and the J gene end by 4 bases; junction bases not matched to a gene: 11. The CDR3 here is CASSGQGQGASYGYTF. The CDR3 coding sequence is TGTGCCAGCAGTGGTCAGGGGCAGGGGGCTTCCTATGGCTACACCTTC.

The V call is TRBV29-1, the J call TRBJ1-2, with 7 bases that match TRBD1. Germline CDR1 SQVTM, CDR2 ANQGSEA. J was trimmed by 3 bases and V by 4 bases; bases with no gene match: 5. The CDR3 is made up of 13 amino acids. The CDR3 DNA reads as TGCAGCGTTGCTGGGACAGAGGACTATGGCTACACCTTC. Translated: CSVAGTEDYGYTF.

CDR3 residues: CASSPRLATDTQYF. The CDR3 coding sequence is TGTGCCAGCTCACCCCGACTAGCGACAGATACGCAGTATTTT. V is TRBV18 and J is TRBJ2-3, with 8 bases aligning to TRBD2. The trim removed 3 bases at V and 3 bases at J, leaving 2 bases unmatched. Germline CDR1 reads KGHSH; CDR2 reads LQKENI. The CDR3 totals 14 residues.

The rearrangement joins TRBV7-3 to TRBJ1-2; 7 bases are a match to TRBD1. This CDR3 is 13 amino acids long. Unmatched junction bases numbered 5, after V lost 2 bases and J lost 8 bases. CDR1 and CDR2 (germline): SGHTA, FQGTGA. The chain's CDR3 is CASSLEGGVGYTF. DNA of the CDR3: TGTGCCAGCAGCTTAGAAGGGGGCGTAGGCTACACCTTC.

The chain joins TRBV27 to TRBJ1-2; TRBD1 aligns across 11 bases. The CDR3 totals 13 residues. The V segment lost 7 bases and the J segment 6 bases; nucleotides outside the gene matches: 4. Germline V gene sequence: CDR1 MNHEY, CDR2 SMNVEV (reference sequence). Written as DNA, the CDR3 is TGTGCCAGCACCCGGACAGGGGGCGATGGCTACACCTTC. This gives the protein CASTRTGGDGYTF.

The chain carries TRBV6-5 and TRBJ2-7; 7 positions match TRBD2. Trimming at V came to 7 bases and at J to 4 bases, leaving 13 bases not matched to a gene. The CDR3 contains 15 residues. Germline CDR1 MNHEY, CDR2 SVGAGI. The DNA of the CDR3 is TGTGCCAGCAAAATTAGTGTGGCTAGCGGATACGAGCAGTACTTC. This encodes CASKISVASGYEQYF.

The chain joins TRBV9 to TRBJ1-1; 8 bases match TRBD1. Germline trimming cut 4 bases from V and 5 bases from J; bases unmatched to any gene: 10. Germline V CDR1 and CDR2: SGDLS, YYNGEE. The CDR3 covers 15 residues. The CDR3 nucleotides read TGTGCCAGCAGCCCCCAGGGACAGGCTAGAACTGAAGCTTTCTTT. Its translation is CASSPQGQARTEAFF.

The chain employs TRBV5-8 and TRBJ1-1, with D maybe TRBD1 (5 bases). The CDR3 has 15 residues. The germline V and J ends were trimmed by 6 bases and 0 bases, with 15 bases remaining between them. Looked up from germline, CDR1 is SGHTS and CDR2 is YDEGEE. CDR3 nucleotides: TGTGCCAGCAACCCGGGGGGACTCATGAACACTGAAGCTTTCTTT. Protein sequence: CASNPGGLMNTEAFF.

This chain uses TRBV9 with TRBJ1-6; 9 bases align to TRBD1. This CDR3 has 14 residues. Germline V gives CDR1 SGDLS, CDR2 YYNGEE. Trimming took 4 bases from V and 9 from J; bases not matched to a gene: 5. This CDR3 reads CASSHDRGISPLHF. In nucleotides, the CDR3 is TGTGCCAGCAGCCACGACAGGGGGATTTCACCCCTCCACTTT.

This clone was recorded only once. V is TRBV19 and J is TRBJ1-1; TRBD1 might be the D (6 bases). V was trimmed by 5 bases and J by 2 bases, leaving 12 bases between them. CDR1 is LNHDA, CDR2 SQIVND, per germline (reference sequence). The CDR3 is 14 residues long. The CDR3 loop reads CASSGGSLNTEAFF. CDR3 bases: TGTGCCAGTAGTGGGGGCAGCCTCAACACTGAAGCTTTCTTT.

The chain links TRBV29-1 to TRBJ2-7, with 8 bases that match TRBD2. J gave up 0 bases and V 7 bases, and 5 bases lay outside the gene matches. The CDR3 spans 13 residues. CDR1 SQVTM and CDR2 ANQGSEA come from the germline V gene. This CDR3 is CSARGGHSYEQYF. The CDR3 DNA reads TGCAGCGCACGCGGGGGGCACTCCTACGAGCAGTACTTC.

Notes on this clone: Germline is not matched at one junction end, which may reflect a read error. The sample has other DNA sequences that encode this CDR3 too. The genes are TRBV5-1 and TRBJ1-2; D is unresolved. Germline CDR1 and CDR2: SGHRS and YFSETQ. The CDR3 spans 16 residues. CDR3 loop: CASSRSTDFPNYGYTF. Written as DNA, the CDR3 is TGCGCCAGCAGCCGCTCTACGGACTTTCCCAACTATGGCTATACCTTC.

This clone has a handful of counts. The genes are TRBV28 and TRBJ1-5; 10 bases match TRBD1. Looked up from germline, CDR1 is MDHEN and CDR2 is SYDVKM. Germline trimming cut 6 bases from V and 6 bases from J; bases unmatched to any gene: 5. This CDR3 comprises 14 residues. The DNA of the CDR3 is TGTGCCAGCAGGCCTGACAGGGGGCTTCAGCCCCAGCATTTT. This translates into CASRPDRGLQPQHF.

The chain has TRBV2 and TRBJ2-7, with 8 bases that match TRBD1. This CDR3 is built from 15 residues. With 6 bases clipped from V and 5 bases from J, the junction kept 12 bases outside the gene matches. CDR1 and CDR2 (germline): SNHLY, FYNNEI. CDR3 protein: CASSAWTGSSDEQYF. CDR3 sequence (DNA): TGTGCCAGCAGCGCGTGGACAGGGTCTTCCGACGAGCAGTACTTC.

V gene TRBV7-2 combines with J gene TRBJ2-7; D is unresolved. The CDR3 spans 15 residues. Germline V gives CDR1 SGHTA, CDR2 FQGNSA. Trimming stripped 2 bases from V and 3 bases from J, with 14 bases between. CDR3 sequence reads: CASSLWRLADYEQYF. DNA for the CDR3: TGTGCCAGCAGCTTATGGCGGCTTGCAGACTACGAGCAGTACTTC.